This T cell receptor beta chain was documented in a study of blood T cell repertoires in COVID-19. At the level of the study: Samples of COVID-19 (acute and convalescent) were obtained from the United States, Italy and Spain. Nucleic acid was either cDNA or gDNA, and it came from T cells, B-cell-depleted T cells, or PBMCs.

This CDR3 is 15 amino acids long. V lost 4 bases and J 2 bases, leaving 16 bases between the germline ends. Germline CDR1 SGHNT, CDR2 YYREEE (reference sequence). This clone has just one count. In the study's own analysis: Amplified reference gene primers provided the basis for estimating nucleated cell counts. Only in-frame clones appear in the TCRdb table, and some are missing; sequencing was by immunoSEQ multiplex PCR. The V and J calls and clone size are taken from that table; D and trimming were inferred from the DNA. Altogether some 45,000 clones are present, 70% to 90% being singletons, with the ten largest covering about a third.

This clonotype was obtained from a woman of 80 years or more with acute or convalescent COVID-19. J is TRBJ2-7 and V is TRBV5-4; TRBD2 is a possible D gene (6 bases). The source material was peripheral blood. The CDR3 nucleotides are TGTGCCAGCAGCGACAAGACTAGTTTAGCCTACGAGCAGTACTTC. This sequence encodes CASSDKTSLAYEQYF.